What follows are 8 T cell receptor beta chains derived from one specimen sequenced in a study of blood T cell repertoires in COVID-19. Profiling relied on immunoSEQ multiplex PCR, and the TCRdb table lists in-frame clones only, not all of them. Found here are about 200,000 clones, 86% of them singletons; the top ten hold approximately 4%. The sequenced material came from PBMCs or T cells enriched from blood (not recorded which). Source of these receptors: a woman aged 25 to 39 who had been exposed to COVID-19.

The genes are TRBV19 and TRBJ2-1; tentative D call: TRBD1 (6 bases). The V end was cut by 6 bases, the J end by 7 bases, with 22 bases between. CDR3 length: 16 residues. The germline CDR1 and CDR2 sequences are LNHDA and SQIVND (reference sequence). The CDR3, as DNA: TGTGCCAGTAGCCAAAGCGCCGGGACAAGGAATAATGAGCAGTTCTTC. Amino acid sequence: CASSQSAGTRNNEQFF.

The gene calls are TRBV19 and TRBJ1-4; a possible D gene is TRBD1 (5 bases). Germline lookup yields CDR1 LNHDA and CDR2 SQIVND (reference sequence). The CDR3 runs 17 residues. Trimming stripped 3 bases from V and 6 bases from J, with 20 bases between. The CDR3, as DNA: TGTGCCAGTAGTATGGTTGGCAGGACAAATGTCGATGAAAAACTGTTTTTT. Protein product: CASSMVGRTNVDEKLFF.

The chain is built from TRBV7-3 and TRBJ2-2, with 7 bases fitting TRBD1. Germline CDR1 SGHTA, CDR2 FQGTGA. CDR3 length: 15 amino acids. The V and J ends lost 2 bases and 3 bases, in that order; junction bases with no gene match: 3. The CDR3 nucleotides are TGTGCCAGCAGCTTAGGGACAGTGGACACCGGGGAGCTGTTTTTT. It specifies CASSLGTVDTGELFF.

This clone was counted a single time. The rearrangement links TRBV28 to TRBJ1-2; no definite D call. Per the germline V gene, CDR1 is MDHEN and CDR2 is SYDVKM. The CDR3 is made up of 14 amino acids. V was trimmed by 6 bases and J by 7 bases, leaving 18 bases between them. DNA for the CDR3: TGTGCCAGCAGAATGACAAATCTTTCTCCTGGCTACACCTTC. It translates to CASRMTNLSPGYTF.

The rearrangement links TRBV7-9 to TRBJ2-1; the D gene is possibly TRBD1 (5 bases). V lost 4 bases to trimming and J lost 8 bases, with 12 bases between them. This CDR3 spans 13 amino acids. Germline lookup yields CDR1 SEHNR and CDR2 FQNEAQ (reference sequence). CDR3 loop: CASSSPGYHEQFF. DNA of the CDR3: TGTGCCAGCAGCTCACCAGGGTATCATGAGCAGTTCTTC. The variable domain in full, completed from reference TRBV7-9 and TRBJ2-1, reads DTGVSQNPRHKITKRGQNVTFRCDPISEHNRLYWYRQTLGQGPEFLTYFQNEAQLEKSRLLSDRFSAERPKGSFSTLEIQRTEQGDSAMYLCASSSPGYHEQFFGPGTRLTVL.

This clone was found once. CDR3 residues: CASSLGTGDYGGYTF. The CDR3 nucleotides are TGCGCCAGCAGCTTGGGGACAGGGGATTATGGAGGCTACACCTTC. The V and J genes are TRBV5-1 and TRBJ1-2; TRBD1 matches 9 bases. CDR1 is SGHRS, CDR2 YFSETQ, per germline. The CDR3 extends over 15 amino acids. Trimming took 0 bases from V and 8 from J; bases not matched to a gene: 8. The full variable domain, completed using reference TRBV5-1 and TRBJ1-2, is KAGVTQTPRYLIKTRGQQVTLSCSPISGHRSVSWYQQTPGQGLQFLFEYFSETQRNKGNFPGRFSGRQFSNSRSEMNVSTLELGDSALYLCASSLGTGDYGGYTFGSGTRLTVV.

Written as DNA, the CDR3 is TGTGCCAGCAGCCCTCGCTGGGCAGACAATGAGCAGTTCTTC. Encoded protein: CASSPRWADNEQFF. The chain uses TRBV3-1 (or the pseudogene TRBV3-2) and TRBJ2-1; D call uncertain. This CDR3 region has 14 residues. Germline V gene data show CDR1 as LGHDT and CDR2 as YNNKEL (reference sequence). V gave up 4 bases and J gave up 5 bases, with 12 bases separating them.

The chain uses TRBV2 and TRBJ1-2, with D hard to call. Trimming left V 1 base short and J 4 bases short, with 7 bases between. The CDR3 length is 13 residues. Per the germline V gene, CDR1 is SNHLY and CDR2 is FYNNEI. Here the CDR3 DNA reads TGTGCCAGCAGTGAAGACAGTAGCTATGGCTACACCTTC. Its translation is CASSEDSSYGYTF.